This T cell receptor (beta chain) was found in a study of T cell responses to AZD1222 COVID-19 vaccine. Findings of the study overall: Donors, mostly white British, included more females; clonal diversity was possibly underestimated.

Data came from immunoSEQ multiplex PCR; TCRdb stores just in-frame clones and leaves some out. This sample has approximately 170,000 clones; roughly 90% occur once, and the top ten carry around 4.4%. A remark on this clone: Its antigen remains unknown.

With 6 bases removed from V and 4 bases from J, the gap between germline ends came to 12 bases. CDR1 and CDR2 from the germline V gene are MDHEN and SYDVKM. The CDR3 sequence is 13 residues long. Sequencing was performed on peripheral blood, taken on day 0 of AZD1222 vaccination. The origin of this receptor is an adult in good health. The chain links TRBV28 to TRBJ2-5, with D perhaps TRBD1 (5 bases). The CDR3 DNA reads TGTGCCAGCAGGGGATACAGGAGAGAGACCCAGTACTTC. Its translation is CASRGYRRETQYF.